This entry concerns a single TCR beta chain. The data originate from a study of cytomegalovirus exposure and HLA in healthy donors. The PCR used 60 Vbeta and 13 Jbeta primers. Some clones are missing from TCRdb's copy, which holds only in-frame ones; the method was immunoSEQ multiplex PCR. The data hold 150,000 or so clones, with approximately 80% observed a single time. The length of the CDR3 is 15 residues. Losses at the gene ends were 5 bases for V and 1 base for J; bases not matched to a gene: 7. Germline lookup yields CDR1 MGHDK and CDR2 SYGVNS. The sequencing input was PBMCs. The chain recombines TRBV25-1 with TRBJ2-7; 8 nucleotides agree with TRBD1. The sequence was obtained from a woman in her thirties or forties in good health and CMV-seronegative. The CDR3 here is CASSPQNRGSYEQYF. The CDR3 DNA reads as TGTGCCAGCAGTCCACAAAACAGGGGGTCCTACGAGCAGTACTTC.